The sequence of this T cell receptor beta chain was determined in a study of T cell responses to AZD1222 COVID-19 vaccine. Assay: immunoSEQ multiplex PCR; the TCRdb copy retains only in-frame clones and omits some. In the table there are about 130,000 clones, roughly 85% of which are singletons. There are 12 residues in the CDR3. The germline gives CDR1 SEHNR, CDR2 FQNEAQ (reference sequence). Trimming cost V 3 bases and J 6 bases, with 8 bases left between them. Of note for this clone: Its matching antigen is unknown. The sample contains more than one DNA sequence encoding this CDR3.

Study-wide results and caveats: CD4 TCRs covered the whole spike, strongest at regions 160-218 and 743-854. Compared with day 0, the breadth and depth of the Spike-specific TCR repertoire rose significantly after two doses of AZD1222. Clonal diversity may have been underestimated in mostly white British donors. After the peak T cell response, and only then, were repertoires sampled.

The input for sequencing was peripheral blood, taken 28 days after the second AZD1222 dose. This TCR was recovered from an adult who received the AZD1222 COVID-19 vaccine. V gene TRBV7-9 combines with J gene TRBJ1-1, with D uncertain. DNA for the CDR3: TGTGCCAGCAGCTTTTGGCGTGCTGAAGCTTTCTTT. It encodes CASSFWRAEAFF.